This T cell receptor (beta chain) was documented in a study of T cell repertoires in cytomegalovirus infection. For the study at large: Well-studied HLA-B-restricted epitopes and recently identified HLA-C-restricted epitopes of CMV were both used in the study. Carrying CMV and the relevant HLA type showed in public TCR beta signatures.

TCRdb re-derived calls from the reads in MiXCR, one entry per CDR3 protein. The table includes some 590,000 distinct CDR3 sequences, just under 40% detected once. Study findings and constraints: Across the ex vivo response, the dominant clonotypes were HLA-C-restricted CMV-specific TCR beta clonotypes. The cumulative frequency of public TCR beta families distinguished individuals who carried CMV together with the relevant HLA.

This clonotype was detected only a few times. Its specificity is unknown. The V segment lost 6 bases and the J segment 8 bases; nucleotides outside the gene matches: 10. The CDR3 extends over 14 amino acids. Germline V gene data show CDR1 as SGHVS and CDR2 as FQNEAQ. The sequence was collected from a human donor in good health (CMV status not recorded). Some clones in this sample may be carry-over from other donors' samples. Sequencing was performed on cultured PBMCs, taken from culture after CMV antigen stimulation. The rearrangement links TRBV7-8 to TRBJ2-1; 7 nucleotides align to TRBD2. DNA of the CDR3: TGTGCCAGCAGGAAGGTTCGGGGGAGGGATGAGCAGTTCTTC. Its translation is CASRKVRGRDEQFF.